The source of this T cell receptor beta chain is a study of cytomegalovirus exposure and HLA in healthy donors. A few counts support this clone. The antigen is undetermined. Participants comprised healthy donors of bone marrow. Study outcomes and limitations: A highly shared variant cluster was judged a likely technical artifact.

With 60 Vbeta and 13 Jbeta primers, the PCR was carried out. Clones were read by immunoSEQ multiplex PCR, and TCRdb kept only the in-frame ones, dropping some. Among 150,000 to 180,000 clones listed, about 76% were seen once. Trimming left V 2 bases short and J 0 bases short, with 11 bases between. The germline V gene has CDR1 SGHTA and CDR2 FQGTGA. The CDR3 covers 15 residues. The source is a man aged 25-45 years in good health and CMV-seropositive. Sequencing was done on a sample of PBMCs. The chain carries TRBV7-3 and TRBJ2-7; D gene ambiguous. DNA of the CDR3: TGTGCCAGCAGCTTAGGGCCGGTCCGCTCCTACGAGCAGTACTTC. This codes for CASSLGPVRSYEQYF.